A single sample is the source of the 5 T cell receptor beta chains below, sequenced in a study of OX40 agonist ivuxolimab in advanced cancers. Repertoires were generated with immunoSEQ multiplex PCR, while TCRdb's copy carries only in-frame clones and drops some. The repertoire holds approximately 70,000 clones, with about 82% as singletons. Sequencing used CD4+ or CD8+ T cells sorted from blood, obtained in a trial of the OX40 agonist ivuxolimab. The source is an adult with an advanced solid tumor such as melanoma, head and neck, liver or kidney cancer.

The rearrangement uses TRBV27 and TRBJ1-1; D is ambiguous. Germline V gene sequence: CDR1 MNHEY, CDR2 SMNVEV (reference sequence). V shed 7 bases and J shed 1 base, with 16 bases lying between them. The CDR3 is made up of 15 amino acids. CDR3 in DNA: TGTGCCAGCACCTCACTCAGGACTGAGAACACTGAAGCTTTCTTT. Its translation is CASTSLRTENTEAFF.

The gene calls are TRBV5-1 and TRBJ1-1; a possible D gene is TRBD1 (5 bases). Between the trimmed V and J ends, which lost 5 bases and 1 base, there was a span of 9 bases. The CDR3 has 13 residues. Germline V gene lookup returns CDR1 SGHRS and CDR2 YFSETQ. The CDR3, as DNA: TGCGCCAGCAGGGGGCAAGAGAACACTGAAGCTTTCTTT. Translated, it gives CASRGQENTEAFF.

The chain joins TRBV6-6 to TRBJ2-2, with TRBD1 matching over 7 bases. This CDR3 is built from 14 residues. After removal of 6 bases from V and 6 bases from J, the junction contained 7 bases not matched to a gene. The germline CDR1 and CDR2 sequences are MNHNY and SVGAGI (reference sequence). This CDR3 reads CASRTQGWPGELFF. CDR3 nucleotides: TGTGCCAGCAGGACACAGGGGTGGCCCGGGGAGCTGTTTTTT.

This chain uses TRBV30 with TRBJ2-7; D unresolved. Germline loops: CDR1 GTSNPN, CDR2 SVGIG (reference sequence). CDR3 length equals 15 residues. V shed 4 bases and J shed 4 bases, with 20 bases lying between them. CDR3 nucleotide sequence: TGTGCCTGGATGAGGAGTGGCCGCCCGAGTTACGAGCAGTACTTC. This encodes CAWMRSGRPSYEQYF. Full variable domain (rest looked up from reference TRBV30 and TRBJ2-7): SQTIHQWPATLVQPVGSPLSLECTVEGTSNPNLYWYRQAAGRGLQLLFYSVGIGQISSEVPQNLSASRPQDRQFILSSKKLLLSDSGFYLCAWMRSGRPSYEQYFGPGTRLTVT.

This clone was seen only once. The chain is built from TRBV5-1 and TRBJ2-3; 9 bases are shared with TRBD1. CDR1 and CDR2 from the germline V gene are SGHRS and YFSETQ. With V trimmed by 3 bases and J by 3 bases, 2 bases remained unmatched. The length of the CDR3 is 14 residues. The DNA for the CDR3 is TGCGCCAGCAGCTCCGGGACAGGGACAGATACGCAGTATTTT. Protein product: CASSSGTGTDTQYF.